This T cell receptor (beta chain) was captured in a study of CD8 T cells in Susac syndrome. Background on the study: Under ten of the sequenced Susac syndrome patients were in remission, and roughly six had active disease.

Trimming removed 10 bases from V and 7 bases from J, with 11 bases in between. Germline V CDR1 and CDR2: MNHEY, SVGEGT. The CDR3 totals 11 residues. Overall study results and limits: The authors found no clonal expansion in Susac syndrome CD4+ T cell repertoires.

When the RNA was reverse transcribed, random hexamers were used with an input of about 0.5 to 1 ug. It was immunoSEQ multiplex PCR that amplified TCR beta CDR3 across 54 Vbeta and 13 Jbeta. MiXCR was run by TCRdb on the immunoSEQ multiplex PCR reads, yielding one entry per CDR3 protein. The top ten clones hold 0.15% to 0.2% of a sample with under 250,000 distinct CDR3 sequences, about 95% of them seen once. FACS was used to enrich TEMRA cells, whereas the CD8+ and CD4+ T cells were obtained by negative isolation. Note on this clonotype: Antigen: not known.

The receptor comes from a human donor with Susac syndrome. Input material: CD4+ T cells from PBMCs. The rearrangement joins TRBV6-2 or TRBV6-3 to TRBJ2-1; D gene uncertain. The DNA of the CDR3 is TGTGCCACCGGACGGCTAAATGAGCAGTTCTTC. Amino acids: CATGRLNEQFF.